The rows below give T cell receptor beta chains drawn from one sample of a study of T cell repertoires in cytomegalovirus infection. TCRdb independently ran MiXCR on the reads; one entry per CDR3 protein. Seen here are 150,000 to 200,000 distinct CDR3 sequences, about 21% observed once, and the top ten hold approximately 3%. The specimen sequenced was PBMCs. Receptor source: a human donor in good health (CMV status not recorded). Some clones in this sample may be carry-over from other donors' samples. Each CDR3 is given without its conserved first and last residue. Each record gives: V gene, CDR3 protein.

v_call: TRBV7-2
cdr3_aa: ASSLAGTGSGAEAF

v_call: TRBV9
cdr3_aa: ASSLEITNYGYT

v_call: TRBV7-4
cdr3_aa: ASSLDSRQETQY

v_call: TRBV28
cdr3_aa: ASRKGQGAF

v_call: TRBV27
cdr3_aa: ATGGASYEQY

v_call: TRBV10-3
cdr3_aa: AIAGEGGHSGANVLT

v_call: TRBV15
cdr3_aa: ATSRDLTPGRDTQY

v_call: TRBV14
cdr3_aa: ASSHQQGFDEAF

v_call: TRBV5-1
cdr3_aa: ASSLPGQGAGYT

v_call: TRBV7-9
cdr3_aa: SSSFGTGGSQPQH

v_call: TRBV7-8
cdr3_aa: ASSADLRGTQY

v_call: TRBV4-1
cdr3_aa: ASSRLGQSSYEQY

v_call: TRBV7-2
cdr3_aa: ASGRDFNTGELF